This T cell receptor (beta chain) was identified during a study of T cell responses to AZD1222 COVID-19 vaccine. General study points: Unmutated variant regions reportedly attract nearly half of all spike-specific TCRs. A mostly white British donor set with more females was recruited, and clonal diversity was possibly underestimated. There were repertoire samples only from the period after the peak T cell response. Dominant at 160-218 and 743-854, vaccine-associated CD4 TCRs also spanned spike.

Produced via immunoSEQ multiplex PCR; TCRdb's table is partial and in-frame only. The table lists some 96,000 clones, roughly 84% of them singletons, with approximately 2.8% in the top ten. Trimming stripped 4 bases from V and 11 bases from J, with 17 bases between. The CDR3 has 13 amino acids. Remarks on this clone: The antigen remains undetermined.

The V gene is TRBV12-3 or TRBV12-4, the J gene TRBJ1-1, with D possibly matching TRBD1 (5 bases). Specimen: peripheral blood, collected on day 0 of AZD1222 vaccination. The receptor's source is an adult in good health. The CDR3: CASSYIVQVGAFF. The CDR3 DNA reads TGTGCCAGCAGTTATATCGTACAGGTCGGCGCTTTCTTT.